Sequencing of this T cell receptor beta chain was carried out in a study of CD8 T cells in ankylosing spondylitis. Trimming stripped 0 bases from V and 2 bases from J, with 4 bases between. The CDR3 is made up of 13 amino acids. CDR1 is SGHAT, CDR2 FQNNGV, per germline. The sample holds many counts of this clonotype. TCRdb called the 5' RACE reads again in MiXCR, with one record for every CDR3 protein. Here the sample spans more than 150,000 distinct CDR3 sequences, around 13% being singletons. Sequences were obtained from blood, either unsorted or a sorted T cell fraction (not recorded which). The receptor comes from a female donor with ankylosing spondylitis or in good health (not recorded which). The V call is TRBV11-2, the J call TRBJ1-1; no clear D. The CDR3 protein is CASSLDINTEAFF. CDR3 nucleotide sequence: TGTGCCAGCAGCTTAGACATTAACACTGAAGCTTTCTTT.